This TCR beta chain appears in the sequencing data of a study of blood T cells in healthy people across ages. Next came a second PCR, run for roughly 7 to 12 cycles, which used a sample-barcoded 5' primer along with a J-beta primer mix. Each CDR3 protein is one row after TCRdb ran MiXCR on the 5' RACE reads. The sample consists of about a million distinct CDR3 sequences, approximately 38% of them appearing once. Trimming pared 7 bases from V and 4 bases from J, leaving 17 bases between. The germline gives CDR1 SGHRS, CDR2 YFSETQ. The CDR3 is 14 residues long. The V and J genes are TRBV5-1 and TRBJ1-1; D perhaps matches TRBD1 (6 bases). This sequence originates from a man younger than 35 in good health. Sequencing was done on a sample of blood. CDR3 in DNA: TGCGCCAGCGGGCAAGAACAGGGAAGCACTGAAGCTTTCTTT. This codes for CASGQEQGSTEAFF.